The 3 T cell receptor beta chains in this list originate from one sample, sequenced in a study of T cells after yellow fever vaccination. TCRdb reanalysed the 5' RACE reads using MiXCR and keeps one entry per CDR3 protein. Altogether hundreds of thousands of distinct CDR3 sequences are present, approximately 16% being singletons, with the ten largest covering around a sixth. The sequencing used PBMCs, collected roughly 5 days after the first yellow fever vaccination. These receptors were collected from a man aged 18 to 30 who received the YFV17D yellow fever vaccine.

This clonotype was picked up a small number of times. This chain joins TRBV10-3 and TRBJ2-3, with a tentative D call TRBD1 (5 bases). Trimming pared 2 bases from V and 3 bases from J, leaving 15 bases between. CDR1 is ENHRY, CDR2 SYGVKD, per germline. The CDR3 covers 16 residues. The CDR3 DNA reads as TGTGCCATCAGTGAGCTAGGCAGGGTTGATACAGATACGCAGTATTTT. It encodes CAISELGRVDTDTQYF.

The sample holds a few counts of this clonotype. This chain connects TRBV5-6 to TRBJ1-5; 9 bases agree with TRBD1. Germline V lookup: CDR1 SGHDT, CDR2 YYEEEE. CDR3 size: 16 residues. Trimming took 3 bases from V and 6 from J; bases not matched to a gene: 10. DNA of the CDR3: TGTGCCAGCAGCTCAATGGACAGGGGTACAGGTCAGCCCCAGCATTTT. The encoded protein is CASSSMDRGTGQPQHF.

This clonotype was seen repeatedly, ten times or more. The rearrangement links TRBV4-1 to TRBJ1-2; a possible D gene is TRBD1 (5 bases). The V and J ends lost 4 bases and 6 bases respectively, with 6 bases between them. Germline V lookup: CDR1 MGHRA, CDR2 YSYEKL. This CDR3 region has 11 residues. The CDR3 bases are TGCGCCAGCAGCCGGGGGGATGGCTACACCTTC. As protein: CASSRGDGYTF.